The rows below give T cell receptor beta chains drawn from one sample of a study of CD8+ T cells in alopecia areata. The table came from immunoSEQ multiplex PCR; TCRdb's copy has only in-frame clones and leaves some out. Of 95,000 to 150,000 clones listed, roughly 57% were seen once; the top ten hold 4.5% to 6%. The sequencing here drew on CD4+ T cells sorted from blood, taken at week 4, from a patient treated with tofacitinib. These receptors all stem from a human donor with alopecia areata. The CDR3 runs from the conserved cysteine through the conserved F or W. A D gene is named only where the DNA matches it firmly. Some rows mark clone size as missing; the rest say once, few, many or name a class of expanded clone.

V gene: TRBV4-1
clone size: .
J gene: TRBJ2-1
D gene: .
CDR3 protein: CASSHNEQFF
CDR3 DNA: TGCGCCAGCAGCCACAATGAGCAGTTCTTC

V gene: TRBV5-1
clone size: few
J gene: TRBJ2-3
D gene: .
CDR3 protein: CASKGSGDTQYF
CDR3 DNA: TGCGCCAGCAAAGGTAGCGGAGATACGCAGTATTTT

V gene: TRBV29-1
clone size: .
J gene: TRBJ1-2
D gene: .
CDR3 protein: CSVEDLPGRYGYTF
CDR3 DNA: TGCAGCGTTGAAGACTTGCCAGGGAGATATGGCTACACCTTC

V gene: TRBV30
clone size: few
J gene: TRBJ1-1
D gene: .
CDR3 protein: CAWSPGNTEAFF
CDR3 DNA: TGTGCCTGGAGTCCGGGTAACACTGAAGCTTTCTTT

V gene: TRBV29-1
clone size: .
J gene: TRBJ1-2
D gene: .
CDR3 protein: CSVEANPAVGYTF
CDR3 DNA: TGCAGCGTTGAAGCAAACCCGGCCGTTGGCTACACCTTC

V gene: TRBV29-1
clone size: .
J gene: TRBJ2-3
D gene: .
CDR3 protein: CSVVWRESSPTDTQYF
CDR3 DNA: TGCAGCGTTGTTTGGCGGGAAAGTTCCCCCACAGATACGCAGTATTTT

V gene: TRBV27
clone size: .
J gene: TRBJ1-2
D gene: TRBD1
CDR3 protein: CASRPVAGGVPPNYGYTF
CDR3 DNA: TGTGCCAGCAGACCCGTGGCAGGGGGCGTCCCGCCAAACTATGGCTACACCTTC

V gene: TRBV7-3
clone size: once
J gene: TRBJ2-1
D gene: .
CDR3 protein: CASSLKLGRGNEQFF
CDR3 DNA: TGTGCCAGCAGCTTAAAGTTGGGGAGAGGGAATGAGCAGTTCTTC

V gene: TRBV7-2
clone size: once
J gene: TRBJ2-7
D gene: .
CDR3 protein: CASSLEGTGRTSYEQYF
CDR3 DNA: TGTGCCAGCAGCTTAGAAGGGACGGGTCGCACCTCCTACGAGCAGTACTTC

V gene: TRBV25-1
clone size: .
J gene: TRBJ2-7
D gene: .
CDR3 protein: CASSEWVTSYEQYF
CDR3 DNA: TGTGCCAGCAGTGAATGGGTCACTTCCTACGAGCAGTACTTC

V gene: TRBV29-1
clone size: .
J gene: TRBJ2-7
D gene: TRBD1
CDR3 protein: CSVQGEVGEQYF
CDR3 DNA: TGCAGCGTACAGGGGGAGGTCGGCGAGCAGTACTTC

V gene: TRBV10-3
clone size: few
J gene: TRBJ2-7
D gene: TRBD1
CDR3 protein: CAISDFDRGNEQYF
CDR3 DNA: TGTGCCATCAGTGACTTCGACAGGGGGAACGAGCAGTACTTC

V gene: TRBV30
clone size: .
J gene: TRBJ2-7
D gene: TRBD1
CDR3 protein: CAWSGDRGREQYF
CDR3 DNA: TGTGCCTGGAGCGGTGACAGGGGGAGAGAGCAGTACTTC

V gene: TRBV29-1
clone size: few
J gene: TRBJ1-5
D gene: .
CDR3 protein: CSARDSNQPQHF
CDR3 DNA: TGCAGCGCCCGGGACAGCAATCAGCCCCAGCATTTT

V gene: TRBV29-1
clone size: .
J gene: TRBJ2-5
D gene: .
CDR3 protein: CSVGLRGTQYF
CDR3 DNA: TGCAGCGTTGGACTTCGGGGGACCCAGTACTTC

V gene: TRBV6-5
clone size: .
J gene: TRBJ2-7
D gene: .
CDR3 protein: CASRRRASGYEQYF
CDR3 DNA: TGTGCCAGCAGGCGACGGGCCTCGGGGTACGAGCAGTACTTC

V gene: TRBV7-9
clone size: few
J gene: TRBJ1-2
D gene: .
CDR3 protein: CASSSPENYGYTF
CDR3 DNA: TGTGCCAGCAGCTCCCCGGAAAACTATGGCTACACCTTC

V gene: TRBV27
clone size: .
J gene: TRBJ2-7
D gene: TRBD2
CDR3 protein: CASGTSGVYEQYF
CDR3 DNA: TGTGCCAGCGGGACTAGCGGGGTTTACGAGCAGTACTTC

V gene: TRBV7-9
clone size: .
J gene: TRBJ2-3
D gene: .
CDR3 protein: CASSLEVLADTQYF
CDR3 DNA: TGTGCCAGCAGCTTAGAAGTACTAGCAGATACGCAGTATTTT

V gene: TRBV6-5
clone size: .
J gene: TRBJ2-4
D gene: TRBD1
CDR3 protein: CASSPTGGAYIQYF
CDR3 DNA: TGTGCCAGCAGTCCGACAGGGGGCGCGTACATTCAGTACTTC

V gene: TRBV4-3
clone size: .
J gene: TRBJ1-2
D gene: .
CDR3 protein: CASSQVQTAYYGYTF
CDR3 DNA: TGCGCCAGCAGCCAAGTCCAAACAGCCTACTATGGCTACACCTTC

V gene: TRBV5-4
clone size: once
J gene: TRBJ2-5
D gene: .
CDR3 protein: CASSPGSRETQYF
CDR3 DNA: TGTGCCAGCAGCCCGGGCAGCCGTGAGACCCAGTACTTC